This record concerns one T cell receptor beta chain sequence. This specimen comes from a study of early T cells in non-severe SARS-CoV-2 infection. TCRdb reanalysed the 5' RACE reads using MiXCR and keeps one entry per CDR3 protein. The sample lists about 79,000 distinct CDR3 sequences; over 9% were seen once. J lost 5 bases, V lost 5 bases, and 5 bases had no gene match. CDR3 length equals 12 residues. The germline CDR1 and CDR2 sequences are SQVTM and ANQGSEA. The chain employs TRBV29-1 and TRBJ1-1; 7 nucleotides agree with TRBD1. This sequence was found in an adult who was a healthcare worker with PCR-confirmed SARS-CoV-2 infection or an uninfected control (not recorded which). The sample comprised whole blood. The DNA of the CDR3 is TGCAGCGTTCTTTACAGGGGAACTGAAGCTTTCTTT. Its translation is CSVLYRGTEAFF.